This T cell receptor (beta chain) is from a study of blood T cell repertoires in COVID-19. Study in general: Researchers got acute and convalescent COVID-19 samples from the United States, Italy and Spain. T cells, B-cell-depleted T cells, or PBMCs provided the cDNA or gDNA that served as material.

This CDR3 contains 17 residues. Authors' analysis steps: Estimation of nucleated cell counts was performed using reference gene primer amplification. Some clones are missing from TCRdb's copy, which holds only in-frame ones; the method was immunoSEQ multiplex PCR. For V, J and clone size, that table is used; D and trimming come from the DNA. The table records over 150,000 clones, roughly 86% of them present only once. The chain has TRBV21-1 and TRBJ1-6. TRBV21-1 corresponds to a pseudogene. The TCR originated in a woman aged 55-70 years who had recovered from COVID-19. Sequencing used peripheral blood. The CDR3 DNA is TGTGCCAGCAGCAAACGGGACGGGAGCTCCTATAATTCACCCCTCCACTTT. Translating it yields CASSKRDGSSYNSPLHF.